One T cell receptor (beta chain) is described in this entry. After thawing and overnight rest, PBMC were stained with GMM-loaded CD1B tetramer, viability dye and anti-CD3 for sorting. C32 glucose monomycolate from Rhodococcus equi was loaded onto the CD1B tetramers. Between the trimmed V and J ends, which lost 0 bases and 7 bases, there was a span of 11 bases. Germline loops: CDR1 SGDLS, CDR2 YYNGEE. This CDR3 has 13 amino acids. The data stem from a study of T cells in tuberculosis. Data came from immunoSEQ multiplex PCR; TCRdb stores just in-frame clones and leaves some out. Among about 54,000 clones listed, approximately 86% were seen once.

The clonotype comes from an adult woman with latent tuberculosis. Source material: CD1b-GMM tetramer-negative cells sorted from PBMCs. The chain combines TRBV9 with TRBJ2-7, with D possibly being TRBD1 (6 bases). Here the CDR3 reads CASSVGLDREQYF. CDR3 DNA sequence: TGTGCCAGCAGCGTAGGTCTCGACAGGGAGCAGTACTTC.